This TCR beta chain is drawn from a study of monozygotic twins with inflammatory bowel disease. TCRdb reprocessed the 5' RACE reads; each CDR3 protein has one entry and no DNA is given. Across some 170,000 distinct CDR3 sequences, the top ten clones capture 2.8% of the sample. Broader study findings: Relative clonotype sharing with others was diminished in IBD patients versus healthy twins, particularly with disease activity.

On this clonotype itself: The antigen is unknown.

The CDR3 has 15 residues. CDR1 SGHRS and CDR2 YFSETQ come from the germline V gene. The V gene is TRBV5-1, the J gene TRBJ2-2. The clonotype was recovered from a human donor with ulcerative colitis or Crohn's disease, or a healthy co-twin of an affected twin (not recorded which). What was sequenced was blood. The CDR3 sequence: CASSSKMGDTGELFF.